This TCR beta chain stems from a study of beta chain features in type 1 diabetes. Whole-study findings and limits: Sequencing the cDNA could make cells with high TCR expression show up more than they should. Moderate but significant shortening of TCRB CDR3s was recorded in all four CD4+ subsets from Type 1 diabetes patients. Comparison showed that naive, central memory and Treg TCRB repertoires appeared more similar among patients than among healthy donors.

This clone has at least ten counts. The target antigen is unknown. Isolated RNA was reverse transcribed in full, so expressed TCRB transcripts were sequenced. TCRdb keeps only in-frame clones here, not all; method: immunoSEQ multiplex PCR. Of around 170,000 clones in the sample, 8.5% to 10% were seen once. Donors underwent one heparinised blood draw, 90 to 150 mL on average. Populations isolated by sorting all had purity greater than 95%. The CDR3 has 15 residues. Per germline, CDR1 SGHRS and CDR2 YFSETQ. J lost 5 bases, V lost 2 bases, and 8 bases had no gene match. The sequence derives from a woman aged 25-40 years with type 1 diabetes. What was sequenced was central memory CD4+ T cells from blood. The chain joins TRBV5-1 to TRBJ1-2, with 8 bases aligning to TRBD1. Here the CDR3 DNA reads TGCGCCAGCAGCTTAGATGACAGGGGTTGGTATGGCTACACCTTC. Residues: CASSLDDRGWYGYTF.